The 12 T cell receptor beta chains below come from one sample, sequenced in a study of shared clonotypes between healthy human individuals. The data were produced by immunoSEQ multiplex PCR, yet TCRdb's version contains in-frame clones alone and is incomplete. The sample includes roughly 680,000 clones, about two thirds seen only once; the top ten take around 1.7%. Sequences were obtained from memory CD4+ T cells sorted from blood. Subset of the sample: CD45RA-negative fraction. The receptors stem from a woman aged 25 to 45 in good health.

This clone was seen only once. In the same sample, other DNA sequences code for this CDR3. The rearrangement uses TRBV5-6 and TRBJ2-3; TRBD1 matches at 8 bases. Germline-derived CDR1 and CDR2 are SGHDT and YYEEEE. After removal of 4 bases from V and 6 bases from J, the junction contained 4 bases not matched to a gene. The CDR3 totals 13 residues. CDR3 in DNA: TGTGCCAGCAGCCGGCAGGGGGCGGATACGCAGTATTTT. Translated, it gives CASSRQGADTQYF.

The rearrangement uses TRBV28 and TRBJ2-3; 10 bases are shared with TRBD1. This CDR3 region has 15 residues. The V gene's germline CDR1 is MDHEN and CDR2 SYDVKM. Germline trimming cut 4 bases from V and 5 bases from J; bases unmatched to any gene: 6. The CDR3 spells CASSSPGQGLDTQYF. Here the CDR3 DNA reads TGTGCCAGCAGTTCCCCGGGACAGGGGTTAGATACGCAGTATTTT.

The CDR3 here is CATKAETGDIYGYTF. For the CDR3, the DNA is TGTGCCACAAAGGCGGAGACAGGAGATATCTATGGCTACACCTTC. The chain links TRBV19 to TRBJ1-2; perhaps TRBD1 as D (6 bases). V gave up 10 bases and J gave up 4 bases, with 22 bases separating them. The CDR3 contains 15 residues. The germline V gene has CDR1 LNHDA and CDR2 SQIVND (reference sequence).

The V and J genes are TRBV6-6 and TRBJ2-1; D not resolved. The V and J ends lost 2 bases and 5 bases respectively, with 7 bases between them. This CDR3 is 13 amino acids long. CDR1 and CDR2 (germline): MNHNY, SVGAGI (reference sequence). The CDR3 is CASSYARNNEQFF. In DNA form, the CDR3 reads TGTGCCAGCAGTTACGCGCGGAACAATGAGCAGTTCTTC.

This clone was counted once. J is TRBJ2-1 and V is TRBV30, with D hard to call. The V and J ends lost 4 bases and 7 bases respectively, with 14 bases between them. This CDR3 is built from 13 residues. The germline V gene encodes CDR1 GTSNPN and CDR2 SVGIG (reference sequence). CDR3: CAWTHRATNEQFF. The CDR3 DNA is TGTGCCTGGACCCATAGGGCCACAAATGAGCAGTTCTTC.

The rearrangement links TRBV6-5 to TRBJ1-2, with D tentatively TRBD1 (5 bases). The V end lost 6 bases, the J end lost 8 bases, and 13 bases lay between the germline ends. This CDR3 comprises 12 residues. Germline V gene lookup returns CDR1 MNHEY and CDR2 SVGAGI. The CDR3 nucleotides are TGTGCCAGCAGGACTGGGGCCGTGGGCTACACCTTC. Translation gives CASRTGAVGYTF.

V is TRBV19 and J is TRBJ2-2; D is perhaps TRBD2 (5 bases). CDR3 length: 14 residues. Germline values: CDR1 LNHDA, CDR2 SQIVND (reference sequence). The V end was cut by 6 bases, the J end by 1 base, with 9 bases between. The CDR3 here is CASRSRGNTGELFF. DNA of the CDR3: TGTGCCAGTAGGTCCCGGGGGAACACCGGGGAGCTGTTTTTT. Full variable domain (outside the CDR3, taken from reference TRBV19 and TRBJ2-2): DGGITQSPKYLFRKEGQNVTLSCEQNLNHDAMYWYRQDPGQGLRLIYYSQIVNDFQKGDIAEGYSVSREKKESFPLTVTSAQKNPTAFYLCASRSRGNTGELFFGEGSRLTVL.

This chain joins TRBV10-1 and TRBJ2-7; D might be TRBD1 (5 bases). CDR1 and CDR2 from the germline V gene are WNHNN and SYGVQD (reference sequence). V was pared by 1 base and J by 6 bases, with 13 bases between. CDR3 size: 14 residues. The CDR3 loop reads CASSELWGGGEQYF. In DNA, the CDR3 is TGCGCCAGCAGTGAGTTATGGGGCGGCGGCGAGCAGTACTTC.

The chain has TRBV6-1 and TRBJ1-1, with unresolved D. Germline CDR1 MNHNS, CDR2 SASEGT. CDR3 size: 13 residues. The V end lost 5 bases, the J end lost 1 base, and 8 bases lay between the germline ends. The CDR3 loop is CASSTRGNTEAFF. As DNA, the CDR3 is TGTGCCAGCAGTACTCGAGGGAACACTGAAGCTTTCTTT.

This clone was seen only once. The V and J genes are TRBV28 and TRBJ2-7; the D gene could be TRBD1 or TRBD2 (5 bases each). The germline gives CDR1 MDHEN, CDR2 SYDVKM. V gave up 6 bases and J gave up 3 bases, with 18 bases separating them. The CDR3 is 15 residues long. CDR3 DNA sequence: TGTGCCAGCAGCCGACGGGGCCAGACCATCTACGAGCAGTACTTC. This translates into CASSRRGQTIYEQYF.

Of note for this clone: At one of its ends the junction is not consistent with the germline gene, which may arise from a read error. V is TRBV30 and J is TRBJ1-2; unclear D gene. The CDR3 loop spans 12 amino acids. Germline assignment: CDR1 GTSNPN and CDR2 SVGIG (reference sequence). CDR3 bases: TGTGCCCGGAGTGTTAAGTTGGATGGCTACACCTTC. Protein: CARSVKLDGYTF.

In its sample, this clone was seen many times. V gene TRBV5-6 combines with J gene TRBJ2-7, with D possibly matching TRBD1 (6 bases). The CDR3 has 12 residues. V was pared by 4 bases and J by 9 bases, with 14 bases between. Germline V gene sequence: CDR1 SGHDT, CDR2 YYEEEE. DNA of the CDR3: TGTGCCAGCAGCACCAAACAGGGTACGCAGTACTTC. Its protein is CASSTKQGTQYF.